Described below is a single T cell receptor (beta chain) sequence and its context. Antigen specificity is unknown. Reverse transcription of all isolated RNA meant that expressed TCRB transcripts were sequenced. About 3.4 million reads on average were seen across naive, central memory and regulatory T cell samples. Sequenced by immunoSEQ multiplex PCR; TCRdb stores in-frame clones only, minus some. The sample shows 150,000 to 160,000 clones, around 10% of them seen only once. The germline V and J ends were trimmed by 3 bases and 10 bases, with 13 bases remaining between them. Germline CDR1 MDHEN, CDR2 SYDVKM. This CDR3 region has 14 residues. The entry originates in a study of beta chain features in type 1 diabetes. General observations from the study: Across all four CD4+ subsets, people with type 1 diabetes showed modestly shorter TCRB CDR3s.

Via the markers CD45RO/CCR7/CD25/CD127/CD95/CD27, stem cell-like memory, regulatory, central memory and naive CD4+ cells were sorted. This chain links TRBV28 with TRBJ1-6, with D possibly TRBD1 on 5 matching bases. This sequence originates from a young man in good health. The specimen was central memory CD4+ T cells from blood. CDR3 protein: CASSFPGVVSPLHF. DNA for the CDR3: TGTGCCAGCAGTTTTCCGGGGGTGGTCTCACCCCTCCACTTT.